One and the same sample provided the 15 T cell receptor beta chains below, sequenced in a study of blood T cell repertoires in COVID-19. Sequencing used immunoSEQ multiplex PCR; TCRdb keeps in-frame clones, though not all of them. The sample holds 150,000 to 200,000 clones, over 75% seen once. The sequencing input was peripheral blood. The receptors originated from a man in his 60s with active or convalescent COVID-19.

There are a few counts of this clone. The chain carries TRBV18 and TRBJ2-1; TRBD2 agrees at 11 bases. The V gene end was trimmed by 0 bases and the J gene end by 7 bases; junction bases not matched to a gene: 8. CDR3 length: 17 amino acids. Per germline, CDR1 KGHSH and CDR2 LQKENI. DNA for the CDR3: TGTGCCAGCTCACCACCAGTGGGGACTAGCGGTGGGAATGAGCAGTTCTTC. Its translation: CASSPPVGTSGGNEQFF.

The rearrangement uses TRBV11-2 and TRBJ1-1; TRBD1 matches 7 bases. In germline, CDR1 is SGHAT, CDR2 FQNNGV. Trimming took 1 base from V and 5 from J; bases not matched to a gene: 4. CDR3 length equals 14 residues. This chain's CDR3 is CASSLAQGGTEAFF. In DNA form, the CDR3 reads TGTGCCAGCAGCTTAGCTCAGGGGGGAACTGAAGCTTTCTTT.

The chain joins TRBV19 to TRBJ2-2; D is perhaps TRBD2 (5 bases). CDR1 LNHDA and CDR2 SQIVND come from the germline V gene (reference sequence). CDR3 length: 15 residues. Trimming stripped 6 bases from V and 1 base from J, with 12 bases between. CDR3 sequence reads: CASRKGSQNTGELFF. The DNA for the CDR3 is TGTGCCAGTAGAAAAGGGAGCCAGAACACCGGGGAGCTGTTTTTT.

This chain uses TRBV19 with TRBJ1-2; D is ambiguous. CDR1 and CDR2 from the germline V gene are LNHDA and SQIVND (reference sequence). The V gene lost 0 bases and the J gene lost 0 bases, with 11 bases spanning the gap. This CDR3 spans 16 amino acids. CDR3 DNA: TGTGCCAGTAGTATAGATCGCGGAGATACTAACTATGGCTACACCTTC. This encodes CASSIDRGDTNYGYTF.

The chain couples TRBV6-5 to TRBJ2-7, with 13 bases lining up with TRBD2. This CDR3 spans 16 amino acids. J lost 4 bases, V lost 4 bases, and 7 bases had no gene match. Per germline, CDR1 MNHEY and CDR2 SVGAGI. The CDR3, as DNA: TGTGCCAGCAGTTCCCTCACTAGCGGGAGGGATTACGAGCAGTACTTC. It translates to CASSSLTSGRDYEQYF.

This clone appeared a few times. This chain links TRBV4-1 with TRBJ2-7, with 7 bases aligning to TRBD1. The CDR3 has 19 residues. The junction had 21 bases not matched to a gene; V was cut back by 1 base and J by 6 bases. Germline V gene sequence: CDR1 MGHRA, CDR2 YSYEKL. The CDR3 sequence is CASSQGVLRTGTRTGEQYF. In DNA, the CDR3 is TGCGCCAGCAGCCAAGGAGTTCTACGGACAGGTACCCGGACCGGCGAGCAGTACTTC.

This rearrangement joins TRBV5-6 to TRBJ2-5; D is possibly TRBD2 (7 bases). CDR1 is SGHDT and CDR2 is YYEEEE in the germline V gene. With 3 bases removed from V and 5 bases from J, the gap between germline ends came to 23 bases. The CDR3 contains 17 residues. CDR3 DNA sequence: TGTGCCAGCAGCTCCCGGTGGGGGGCGGGAGACAGGGAGACCCAGTACTTC. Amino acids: CASSSRWGAGDRETQYF.

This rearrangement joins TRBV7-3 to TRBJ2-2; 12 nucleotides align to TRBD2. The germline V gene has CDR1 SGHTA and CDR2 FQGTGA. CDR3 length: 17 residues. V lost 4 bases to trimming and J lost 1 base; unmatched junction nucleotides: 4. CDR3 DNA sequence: TGTGCCAGCAGCTCCGCGACTAGCGGGGGGAACACCGGGGAGCTGTTTTTT. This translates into CASSSATSGGNTGELFF.

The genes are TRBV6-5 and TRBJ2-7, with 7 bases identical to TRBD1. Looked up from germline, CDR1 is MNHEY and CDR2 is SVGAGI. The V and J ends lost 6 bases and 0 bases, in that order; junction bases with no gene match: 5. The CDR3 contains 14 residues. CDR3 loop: CASRPGQTSYEQYF. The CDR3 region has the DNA TGTGCCAGCAGGCCGGGACAGACCTCCTACGAGCAGTACTTC.

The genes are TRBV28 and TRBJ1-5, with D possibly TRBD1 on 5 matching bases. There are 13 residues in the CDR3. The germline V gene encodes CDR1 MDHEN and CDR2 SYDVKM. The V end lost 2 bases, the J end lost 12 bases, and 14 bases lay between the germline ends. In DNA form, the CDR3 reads TGTGCCAGCAGTTTACAGGGTTCAAAGGGCCAGCATTTT. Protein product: CASSLQGSKGQHF.

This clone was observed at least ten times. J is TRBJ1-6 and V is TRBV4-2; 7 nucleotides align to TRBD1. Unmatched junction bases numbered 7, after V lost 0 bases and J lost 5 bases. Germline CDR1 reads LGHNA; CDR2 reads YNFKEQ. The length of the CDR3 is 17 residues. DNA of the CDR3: TGTGCCAGCAGCCAAGACGCGGCAGGGGGAAATAATTCACCCCTCCACTTT. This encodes CASSQDAAGGNNSPLHF.

CDR3: CASSQDPGGTDYNEQFF. The DNA of the CDR3 is TGCGCCAGCAGCCAAGATCCTGGCGGGACAGACTACAATGAGCAGTTCTTC. The chain links TRBV4-1 to TRBJ2-1; D perhaps matches TRBD1 (7 bases). Germline loops: CDR1 MGHRA, CDR2 YSYEKL. The CDR3 has 17 residues. With 0 bases removed from V and 3 bases from J, the gap between germline ends came to 15 bases.

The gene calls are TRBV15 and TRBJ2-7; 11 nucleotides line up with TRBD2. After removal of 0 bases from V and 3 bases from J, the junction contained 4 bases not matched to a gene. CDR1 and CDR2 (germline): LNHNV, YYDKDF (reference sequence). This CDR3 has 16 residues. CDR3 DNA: TGTGCCACCAGCAGAGAGGGGACTAGCGGTATCTACGAGCAGTACTTC. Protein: CATSREGTSGIYEQYF.

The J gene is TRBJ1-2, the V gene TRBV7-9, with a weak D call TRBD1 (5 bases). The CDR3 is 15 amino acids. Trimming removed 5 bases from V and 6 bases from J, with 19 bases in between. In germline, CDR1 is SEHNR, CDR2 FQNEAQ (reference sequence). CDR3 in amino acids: CASSRTPEGGDGYTF. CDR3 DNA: TGTGCCAGCAGCCGGACCCCGGAGGGAGGGGATGGCTACACCTTC.

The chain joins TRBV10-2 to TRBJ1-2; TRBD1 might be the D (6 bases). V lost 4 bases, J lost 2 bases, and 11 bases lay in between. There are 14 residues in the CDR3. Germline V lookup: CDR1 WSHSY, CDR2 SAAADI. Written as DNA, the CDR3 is TGCGCCAGCAGTGTCAAGGGGGTAAACTATGGCTACACCTTC. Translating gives CASSVKGVNYGYTF.